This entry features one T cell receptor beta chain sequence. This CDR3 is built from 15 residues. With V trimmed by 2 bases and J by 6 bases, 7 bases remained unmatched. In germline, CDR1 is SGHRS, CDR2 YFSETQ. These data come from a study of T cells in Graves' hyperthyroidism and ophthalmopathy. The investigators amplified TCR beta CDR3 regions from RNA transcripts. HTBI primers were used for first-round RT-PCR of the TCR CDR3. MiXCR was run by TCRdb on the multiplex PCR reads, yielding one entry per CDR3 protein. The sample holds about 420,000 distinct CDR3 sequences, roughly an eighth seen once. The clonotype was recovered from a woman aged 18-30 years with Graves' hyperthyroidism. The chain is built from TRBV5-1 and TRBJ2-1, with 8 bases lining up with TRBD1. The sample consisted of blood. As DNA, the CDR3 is TGCGCCAGCAGCTTTACAGGGGGGCGGGCCAATGAGCAGTTCTTC. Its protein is CASSFTGGRANEQFF.